This is a list of T cell receptor beta chains from one sample in a study of multiple sclerosis patients with progressive multifocal leukoencephalopathy. Profiling relied on immunoSEQ multiplex PCR, and the TCRdb table lists in-frame clones only, not all of them. The table has more than 30,000 clones, about 91% seen once; the top ten hold around 2.1%. Sequenced material: PBMCs. These receptors were obtained from a young man with multiple sclerosis. CDR3s include the opening cysteine and the closing phenylalanine or tryptophan. The D gene is left open where the match is weak.

V gene	J gene	D gene	CDR3 length	CDR3 protein	CDR3 DNA
TRBV7-2	TRBJ1-5	-	13	CASSLAQGQPQHF	TGTGCCAGCAGCTTAGCGCAGGGGCAGCCCCAGCATTTT
TRBV27	TRBJ1-4	TRBD1	21	CASSRRLGQVRRESTNEKLFF	TGTGCCAGCAGTCGCCGCTTGGGACAGGTCCGTAGGGAATCTACTAATGAAAAACTGTTTTTT
TRBV18	TRBJ1-5	TRBD1	17	CASSRNVNRGSNQPQHF	TGTGCCAGCTCTCGAAACGTAAACAGGGGTAGCAATCAGCCCCAGCATTTT
TRBV10-2	TRBJ2-5	-	13	CASMSGIQETQYF	TGCGCCAGCATGTCAGGGATCCAAGAGACCCAGTACTTC
TRBV11-2	TRBJ1-3	-	16	CASSLDRAHSGNTIYF	TGTGCCAGCAGCTTAGATCGAGCCCACTCTGGAAACACCATATATTTT
TRBV18	TRBJ2-6	-	17	CASSPRDSGPGANVLTF	TGTGCCAGCTCACCAAGGGATAGCGGCCCTGGGGCCAACGTCCTGACTTTC
TRBV7-9	TRBJ1-5	-	13	CASSLESRQPQHF	TGTGCCAGCAGCTTAGAGTCCAGACAGCCCCAGCATTTT
TRBV5-1	TRBJ2-2	-	17	CASSLGLSRASTGELFF	TGCGCCAGCAGCTTGGGTTTGTCCAGGGCGAGCACCGGGGAGCTGTTTTTT
TRBV5-4	TRBJ1-2	-	15	CASSLGSGASGGYTF	TGTGCCAGCAGCTTGGGGTCAGGGGCATCGGGTGGCTACACCTTC
TRBV28	TRBJ1-2	-	13	CASSPRRGLGYTF	TGTGCCAGCAGTCCTAGAAGAGGGCTAGGCTACACCTTC